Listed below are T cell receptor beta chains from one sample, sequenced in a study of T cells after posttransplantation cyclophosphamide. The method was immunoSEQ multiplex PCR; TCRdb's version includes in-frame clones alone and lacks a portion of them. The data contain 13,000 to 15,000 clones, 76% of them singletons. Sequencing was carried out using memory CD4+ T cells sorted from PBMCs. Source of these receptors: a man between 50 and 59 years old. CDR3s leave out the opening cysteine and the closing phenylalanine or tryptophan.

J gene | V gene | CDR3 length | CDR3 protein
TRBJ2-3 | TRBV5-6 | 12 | ASRVGVSPDTQY
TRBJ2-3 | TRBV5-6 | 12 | ASSLGTRTDTQY
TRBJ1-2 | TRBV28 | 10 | AGSQGLYGYT
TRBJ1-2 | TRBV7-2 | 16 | ASSSRRGDVGFNYGYT
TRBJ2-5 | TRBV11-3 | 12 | ASSRDRGGETQY
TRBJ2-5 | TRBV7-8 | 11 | ASSRGRGETQY
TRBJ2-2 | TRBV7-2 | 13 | ASSLGLFNTGELF
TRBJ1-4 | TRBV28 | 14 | ASSSPGTTDNEKLF
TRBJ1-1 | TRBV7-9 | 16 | ASSLAKWFSRMDTEAF
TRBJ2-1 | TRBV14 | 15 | ASSMRRGTASYNEQF
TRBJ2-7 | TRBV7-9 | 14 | ASREGYSGRKYEQY
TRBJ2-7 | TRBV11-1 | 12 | ASSLSEGGYEQY
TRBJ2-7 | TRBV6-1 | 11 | ASSEEAVYEQY
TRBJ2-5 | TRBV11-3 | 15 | ASSLFRRRGHQETQY
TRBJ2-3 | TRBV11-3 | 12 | ASSSTLDTDTQY
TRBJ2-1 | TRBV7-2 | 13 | ASSLSGQLYNEQF
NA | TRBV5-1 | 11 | ASRAGTGNEQY
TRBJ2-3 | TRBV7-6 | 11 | ASSLVLGDTQY
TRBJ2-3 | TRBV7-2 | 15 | ASSLTGLAGFTDTQY
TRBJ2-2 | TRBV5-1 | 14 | ASHIGGSANTGELF
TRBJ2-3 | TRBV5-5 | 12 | ASSLGLGPDTQY
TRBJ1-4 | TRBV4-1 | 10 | ASSGLFEKLF
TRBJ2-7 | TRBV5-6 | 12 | ASHSRDRAYEQY
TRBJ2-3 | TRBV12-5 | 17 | ASGLSIYALAGGRNPQY
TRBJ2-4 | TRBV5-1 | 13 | ASSFGGGSKNIQY
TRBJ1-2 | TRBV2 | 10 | ASDGWGGGYT
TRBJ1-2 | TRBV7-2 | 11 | ASSLHGQGGYT
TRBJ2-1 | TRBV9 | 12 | ASSVGSSYNEQF
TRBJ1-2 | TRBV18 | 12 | ASSPPLAGFGYT
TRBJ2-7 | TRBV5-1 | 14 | ASSLYLGQSETEQY
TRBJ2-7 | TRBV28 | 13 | ASSTQDRGLLEQY
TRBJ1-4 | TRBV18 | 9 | ASSTREKLF
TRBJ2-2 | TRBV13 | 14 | ASSFWRGDVTGELF